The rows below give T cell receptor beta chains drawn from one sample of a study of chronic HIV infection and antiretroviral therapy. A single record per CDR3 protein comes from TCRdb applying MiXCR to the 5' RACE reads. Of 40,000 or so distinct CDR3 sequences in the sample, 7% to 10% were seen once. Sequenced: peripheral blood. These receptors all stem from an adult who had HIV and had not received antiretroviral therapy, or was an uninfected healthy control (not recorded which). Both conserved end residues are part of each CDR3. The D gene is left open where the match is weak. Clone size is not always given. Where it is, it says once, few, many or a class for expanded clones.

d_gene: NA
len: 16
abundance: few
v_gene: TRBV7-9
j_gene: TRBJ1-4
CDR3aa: CASSLKEGQSREKLFF
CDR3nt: TGTGCCAGCAGCTTAAAAGAGGGGCAAAGCAGGGAAAAACTGTTTTTT

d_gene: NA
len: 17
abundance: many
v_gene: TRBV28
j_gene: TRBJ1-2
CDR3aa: CASSLSPGANSNYGYTF
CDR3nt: TGTGCCAGCAGTTTATCCCCAGGGGCGAATTCTAACTATGGCTACACCTTC

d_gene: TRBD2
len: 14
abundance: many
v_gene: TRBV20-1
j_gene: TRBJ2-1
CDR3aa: CSARAASGIAEQFF
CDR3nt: TGCAGTGCTAGAGCGGCTAGCGGGATAGCTGAGCAGTTCTTC

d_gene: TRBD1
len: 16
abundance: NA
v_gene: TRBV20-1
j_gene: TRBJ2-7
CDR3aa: CSARVINRGLSYEQYF
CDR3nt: TGCAGTGCTAGAGTTATTAACAGGGGGCTATCCTACGAGCAGTACTTC

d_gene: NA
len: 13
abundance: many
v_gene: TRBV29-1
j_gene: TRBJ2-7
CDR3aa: CSVDKAGTGEQYF
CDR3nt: TGCAGCGTTGATAAGGCCGGGACGGGAGAGCAGTACTTC

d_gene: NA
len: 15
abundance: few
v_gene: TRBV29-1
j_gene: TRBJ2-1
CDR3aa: CSGGRGSSSYNEQFF
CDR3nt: TGCAGCGGGGGGCGGGGGTCGAGCTCCTACAATGAGCAGTTCTTC

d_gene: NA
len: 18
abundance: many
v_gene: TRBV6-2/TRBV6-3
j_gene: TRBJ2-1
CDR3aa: CASSYSISGYYSYNEQFF
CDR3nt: TGTGCCAGCAGTTACTCGATTTCGGGGTACTACTCCTACAATGAGCAGTTCTTC

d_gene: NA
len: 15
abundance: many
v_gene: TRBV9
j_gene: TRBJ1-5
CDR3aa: CASSVEGRGDQPQHF
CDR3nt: TGTGCCAGCAGCGTAGAGGGAAGGGGGGATCAGCCCCAGCATTTT

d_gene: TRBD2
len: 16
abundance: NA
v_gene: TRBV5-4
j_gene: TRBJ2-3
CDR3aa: CASSGLRAGGTDTQYF
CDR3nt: TGTGCCAGCAGCGGCTTAAGAGCGGGAGGCACAGATACGCAGTATTTT

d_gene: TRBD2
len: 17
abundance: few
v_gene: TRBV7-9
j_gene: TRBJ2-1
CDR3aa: CASSLYQLAGVFNEQFF
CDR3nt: TGTGCCAGCAGCTTATACCAACTAGCGGGAGTTTTCAATGAGCAGTTCTTC

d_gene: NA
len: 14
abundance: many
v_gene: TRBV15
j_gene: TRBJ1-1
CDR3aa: CATSRQRGGSEAFF
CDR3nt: TGTGCCACCAGCAGACAAAGGGGGGGGAGTGAAGCTTTCTTT

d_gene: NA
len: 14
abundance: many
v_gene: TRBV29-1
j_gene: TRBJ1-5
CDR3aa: CSVEEEGTNQPQHF
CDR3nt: TGCAGCGTTGAAGAGGAGGGCACAAATCAGCCCCAGCATTTT

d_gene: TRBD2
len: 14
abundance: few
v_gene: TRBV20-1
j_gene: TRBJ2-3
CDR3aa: CSAHTPSGADTQYF
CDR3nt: TGCAGTGCACACACCCCCAGCGGGGCAGATACGCAGTATTTT

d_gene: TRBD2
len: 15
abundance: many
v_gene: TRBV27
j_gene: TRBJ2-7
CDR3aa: CASSLGTSGTYEQYF
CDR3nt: TGTGCCAGCAGTTTAGGGACTAGTGGGACCTACGAGCAGTACTTC

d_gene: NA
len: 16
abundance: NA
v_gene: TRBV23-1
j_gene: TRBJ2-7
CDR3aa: CASSQSWQRPSYEQYF
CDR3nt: TGCGCCAGCAGTCAATCGTGGCAGCGACCGTCCTACGAGCAGTACTTC

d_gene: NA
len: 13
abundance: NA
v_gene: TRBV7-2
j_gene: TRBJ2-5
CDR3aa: CASSLTGVETQYF
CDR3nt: TGTGCCAGCAGCTTAACGGGAGTGGAGACCCAGTACTTC

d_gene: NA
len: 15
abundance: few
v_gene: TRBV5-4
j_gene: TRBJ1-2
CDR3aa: CASSFNTGENYGYTF
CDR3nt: TGTGCCAGCAGCTTCAACACCGGAGAGAACTATGGCTACACCTTC

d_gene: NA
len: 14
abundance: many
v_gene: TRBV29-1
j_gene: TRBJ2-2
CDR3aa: CSVVGSLNTGELFF
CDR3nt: TGCAGCGTTGTAGGCAGTCTGAACACCGGGGAGCTGTTTTTT

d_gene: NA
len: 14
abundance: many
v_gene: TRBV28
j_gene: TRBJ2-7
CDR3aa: CASSETDLSYEQYF
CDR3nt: TGTGCCAGCAGCGAGACGGATCTGTCCTACGAGCAGTACTTC

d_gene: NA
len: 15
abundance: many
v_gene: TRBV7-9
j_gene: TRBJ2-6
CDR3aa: CASSLGSYGANVLTF
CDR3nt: TGTGCCAGCAGCTTAGGAAGTTATGGGGCCAACGTCCTGACTTTC

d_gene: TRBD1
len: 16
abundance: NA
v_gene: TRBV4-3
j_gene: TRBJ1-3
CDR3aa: CASSQVTGGGGNTIYF
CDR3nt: TGCGCCAGCAGCCAAGTCACAGGGGGCGGAGGAAACACCATATATTTT

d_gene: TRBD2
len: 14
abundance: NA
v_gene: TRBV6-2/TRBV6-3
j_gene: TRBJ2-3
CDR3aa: CASSYGGSLDTQYF
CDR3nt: TGTGCCAGCAGTTACGGCGGGAGTTTGGATACGCAGTATTTT

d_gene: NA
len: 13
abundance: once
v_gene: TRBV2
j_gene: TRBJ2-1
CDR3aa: CASDWAGTNEQIF
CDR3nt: TGTGCCAGCGACTGGGCAGGGACCAATGAGCAGATCTTC

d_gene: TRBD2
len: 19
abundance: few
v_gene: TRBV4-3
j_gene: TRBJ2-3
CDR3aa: CASSQETAGGYHSTDTQYF
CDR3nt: TGCGCCAGCAGCCAAGAGACGGCGGGAGGGTACCATAGCACAGATACGCAGTATTTT

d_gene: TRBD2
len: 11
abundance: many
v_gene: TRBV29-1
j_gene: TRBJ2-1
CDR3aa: CSVGGGNEQFF
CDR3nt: TGCAGCGTGGGGGGAGGGAATGAGCAGTTCTTC

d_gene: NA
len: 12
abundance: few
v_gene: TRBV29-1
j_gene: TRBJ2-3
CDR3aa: CSAGGATDTQYF
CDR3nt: TGCAGCGCTGGAGGGGCGACAGATACGCAGTATTTT

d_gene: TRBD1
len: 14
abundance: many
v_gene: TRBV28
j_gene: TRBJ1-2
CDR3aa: CASKRLEKGQPDTF
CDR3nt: TGTGCCAGCAAACGGTTGGAGAAGGGACAGCCAGACACCTTC

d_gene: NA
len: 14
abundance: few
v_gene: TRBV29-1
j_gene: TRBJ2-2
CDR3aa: CSVEASKNTGELFF
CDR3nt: TGCAGCGTTGAAGCCTCCAAGAACACCGGGGAGCTGTTTTTT

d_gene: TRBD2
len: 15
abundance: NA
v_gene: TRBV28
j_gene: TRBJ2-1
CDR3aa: CASSFFSGSYNEQFF
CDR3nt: TGTGCCAGCAGTTTTTTTAGCGGGAGCTACAATGAGCAGTTCTTC

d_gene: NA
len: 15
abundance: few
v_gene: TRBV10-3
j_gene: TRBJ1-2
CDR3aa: CAISESLLGGYGYTF
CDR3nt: TGTGCCATCAGTGAGTCTCTATTGGGTGGCTATGGCTACACCTTC

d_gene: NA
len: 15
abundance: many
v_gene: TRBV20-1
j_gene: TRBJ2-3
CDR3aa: CSARDQRATTDTQYF
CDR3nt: TGCAGTGCTAGAGATCAGAGGGCCACAACAGATACGCAGTATTTT

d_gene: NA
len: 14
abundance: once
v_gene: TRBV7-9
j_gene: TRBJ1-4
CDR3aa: CASSEDFEGEKLFF
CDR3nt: TGTGCCAGCAGCGAGGACTTCGAGGGAGAAAAACTGTTTTTT

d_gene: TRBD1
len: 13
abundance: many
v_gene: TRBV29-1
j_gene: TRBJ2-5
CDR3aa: CSVLDRAQETQYF
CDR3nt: TGCAGCGTCCTGGACAGGGCTCAAGAGACCCAGTACTTC

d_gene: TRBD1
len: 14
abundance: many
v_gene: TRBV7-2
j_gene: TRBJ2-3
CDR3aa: CASSQRQGWDTQYF
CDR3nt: TGTGCCAGCAGCCAGCGACAGGGTTGGGATACGCAGTATTTT

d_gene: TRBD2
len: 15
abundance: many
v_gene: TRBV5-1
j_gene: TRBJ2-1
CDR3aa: CASSTLAGANNEQFF
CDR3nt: TGCGCCAGCAGCACACTAGCGGGAGCCAACAATGAGCAGTTCTTC

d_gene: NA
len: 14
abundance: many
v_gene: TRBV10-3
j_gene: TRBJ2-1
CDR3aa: CAISVSAQDNEQFF
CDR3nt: TGTGCCATCAGTGTCTCGGCCCAAGACAATGAGCAGTTCTTC

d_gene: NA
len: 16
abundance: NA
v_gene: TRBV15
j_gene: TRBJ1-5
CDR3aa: CATSSRRTDSNQPQHF
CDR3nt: TGTGCCACCAGCAGTCGGAGGACAGATAGCAATCAGCCCCAGCATTTT

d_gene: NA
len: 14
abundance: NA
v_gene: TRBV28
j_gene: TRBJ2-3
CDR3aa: CASSITDRVDTQYF
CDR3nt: TGTGCCAGCAGTATAACGGATAGGGTAGATACGCAGTATTTT

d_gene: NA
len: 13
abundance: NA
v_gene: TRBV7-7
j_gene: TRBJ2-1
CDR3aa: CASSSDTYNEQFF
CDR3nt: TGTGCTAGCAGCTCCGACACATACAATGAGCAGTTCTTC

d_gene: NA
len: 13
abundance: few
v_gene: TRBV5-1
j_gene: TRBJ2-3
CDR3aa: CASSTQGPDTQYF
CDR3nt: TGCGCCAGCAGCACTCAGGGCCCAGATACGCAGTATTTT

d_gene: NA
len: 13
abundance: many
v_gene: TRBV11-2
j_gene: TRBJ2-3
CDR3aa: CASSLDQGDTQYF
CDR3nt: TGTGCCAGCAGCTTAGATCAGGGGGATACGCAGTATTTT

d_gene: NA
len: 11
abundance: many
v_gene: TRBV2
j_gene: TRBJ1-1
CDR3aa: CASRGNTEAFF
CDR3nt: TGTGCCAGCAGGGGGAACACTGAAGCTTTCTTT

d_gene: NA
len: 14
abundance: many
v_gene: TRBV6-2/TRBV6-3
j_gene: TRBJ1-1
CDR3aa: CASSSVSLNTEAFF
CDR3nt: TGTGCCAGCAGTTCCGTTTCCTTAAACACTGAAGCTTTCTTT

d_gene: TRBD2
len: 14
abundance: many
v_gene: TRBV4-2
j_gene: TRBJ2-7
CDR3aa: CASSQEKRESEQYF
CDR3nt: TGTGCCAGCAGCCAGGAAAAGCGGGAGTCCGAGCAGTACTTC

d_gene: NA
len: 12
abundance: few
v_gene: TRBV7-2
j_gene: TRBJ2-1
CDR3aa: CASSLSRFEQFF
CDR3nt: TGTGCCAGCAGCTTAAGCCGTTTCGAGCAGTTCTTC

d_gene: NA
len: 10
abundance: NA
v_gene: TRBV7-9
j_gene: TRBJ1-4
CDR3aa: CASSREKLFF
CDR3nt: TGTGCCAGCAGCCGGGAAAAACTGTTTTTT

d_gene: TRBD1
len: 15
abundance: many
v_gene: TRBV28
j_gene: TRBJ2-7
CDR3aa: CASRPPGQLYYEQYF
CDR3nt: TGTGCCAGCAGACCTCCGGGACAGCTCTACTACGAGCAGTACTTC